The entry below gives a single T cell receptor (beta chain) sequence along with its context. Which antigen it targets is not known. Base qualities were left out, and no much larger clone turns up one base away. In the germline V gene, CDR1 corresponds to KGHSH and CDR2 to LQKENI. V is reduced by 2 bases and J by 7 bases, leaving a spacing of 9 bases between them. The CDR3 numbers 13 residues from cysteine through phenylalanine. The DNA shown is the 39-base CDR3, in frame from base 1. Receptors were amplified or captured by the immunoSEQ multiplex PCR assay. For the multiplex PCR, a mixture combining 60 forward primers for TCR Vbeta segments and 13 reverse primers for TCR Jbeta segments was used. The CDR3 region of rearranged TCR beta genes was amplified from genomic DNA with a multiplex PCR assay. Amplified TCR beta libraries were sequenced as 87-base-pair reads on the Illumina HiSeq System. For the original study's pipeline: Across the 700 or so repertoires, a later analysis counted tens of millions of unique TCR beta chains, around 11 million of which were shared by at least two donors. To remove PCR and sequencing errors, raw reads were error-corrected and collapsed into unique sequences using a nearest-neighbor algorithm that merged closely related sequences. To assign V, D and J gene segments, CDR3 sequences were aligned to IMGT reference sequences. For a sequence to be retained, a match of at least six nucleotides was required to both a V gene segment and a J gene segment. Rearrangements were classified as productive when the CDR3 lacked stop codons and remained in frame with V and J, and all other rearrangements were classified as non-productive. CDR3 was defined by IMGT convention, running from the second conserved V-encoded cysteine to the conserved J-encoded phenylalanine. The earlier analysis of about 570 of the donors excluded any sequence lacking an unambiguous match to a single V gene segment. An earlier analysis of a few hundred of the donors classified V segments as functional when productive rearrangements were above 56.7% and as segregating when the standard deviation between donors was above 5%. A statistical classification framework was developed to diagnose cytomegalovirus status using the catalog of TCR beta chain sequences. V and J gene assignment, in a later analysis, came from comparing TCR nucleotide sequences with IMGT/GENE-DB human TR gene sequences. Using the TCRdist pipeline, a later analysis assigned CDR3 sequences along with most-parsimonious VDJ recombination scenarios. In a later analysis, each TCR beta chain was defined by its CDR3 amino acid sequence together with its V-gene family, and reads without a unique V-gene family were excluded. In a later analysis, 500 to 700 highly shared, low-generation-probability nucleotide sequences were removed to address suspected cross-contamination and a sequencing artifact. For each public chain, a later analysis derived a clonal expansion index from normalized ranks of inferred template counts within each repertoire. In a later analysis, generation probabilities were computed using a VDJ recombination model fitted to out-of-frame rearrangements, and the results were checked against IGoR. A later analysis scored TCR-TCR, TCR-HLA and TCR-CMV co-occurrence with hypergeometric tests, applying a repertoire-size bias correction to TCR pairs. A later analysis estimated false discovery rates by permuting HLA or CMV assignments 20 times. In a later analysis, co-occurring TCRs were grouped using DBSCAN, and TCRdist sequence similarity was added for clustering within HLA-allele-positive subsets. Repertoires with fewer than 30,000 or more than 120,000 public chains were left out of co-occurrence clustering, as were a few repertoires with anomalous nucleotide sharing. This is the immuneACCESS table as TCRdb keeps it, with only in-frame sequences that have V and J called. A part of the clones is gone; compared with another copy, unresolved V genes explain less than half, and the rest is unexplained. V, J and clone size are taken as reported in that table, and D and trimming were inferred from the DNA itself. The sample profile shows around 110,000 clones; about 70% of them were found once. Approximately 8.6% of the sample goes to the ten largest clones.

The cohort was made up of 500 to 800 healthy bone marrow donors. Cohort members were all nominally healthy when sampled, although unrecorded immune exposures were likely present. The donor was CMV seropositive and belonged to the group of about 290 seropositive cohort members. Each donor provided a peripheral blood sample, and peripheral blood mononuclear cells were used for TCR beta sequencing. Genomic DNA was extracted from the blood cell samples with the Qiagen DNeasy Blood Extraction Kit. This record comes from a study of cytomegalovirus exposure and HLA in healthy donors (dated by TCRdb to about 2017). With respect to the entire study: An earlier analysis of around 600 of the donors reported 250 to 300 Gb of sequence data and 117 million unique TCR beta sequences from about 200 million T cells. An early release that covered some 630 HLA-typed donors contained about 300 gigabases of sequencing data and about 84 million unique TCR sequences. Of the roughly 430 genotyped donors, approximately 80% fell in the genetic ancestry cluster associated with self-reported Caucasian donors. The aim of the study was to test whether cataloging public T cell receptors could identify signatures of past pathogen exposure. The T cell repertoires of roughly 660 subjects were profiled by immunosequencing and related to cytomegalovirus serostatus. A separate validation cohort of more than 100 different subjects was used in addition to the roughly 670-subject first cohort. To predict cytomegalovirus infection status, the study brought together high-throughput TCR immunosequencing, statistical association of individual TCRs with disease status, and machine learning. To study patterns of TCR occurrence, a later analysis re-analyzed previously published TCR beta repertoires from several hundred donors and added high-resolution HLA genotyping. In the later analysis, no new phenotypic data were used to find candidate immune exposures; instead, reliance was placed on TCR beta sequences and their occurrence across donors. In an earlier analysis of about 590 of the donors, high-throughput TCR beta sequencing was used to judge whether each TCR beta V gene segment behaved as functional or pseudogenic. Donor age, sex, ethnicity and CMV serostatus were compiled together with the repertoire data. A later genetic analysis took genome-wide SNP genotypes for about three fifths of the roughly 670 donors and used that subset as a discovery cohort. Every repertoire in the discovery cohort had been generated on one and the same sequencing platform. Both class I and class II loci were covered by HLA typing, at four-digit resolution. Typing coverage differed by locus: A, B, C, DRB1 and DQB1 were typed in about 629-630 donors, DQA1 in 522, DPA1 in approximately 600, and DPB1 in just under 490. Roughly five DR-DQ haplotypes were treated as single units for association and clustering because of strong linkage in the cohort. Across about 380 genotyped donors of the cohort, an average of about 250,000 unique TCR beta nucleotide sequences per donor were sequenced, and roughly 18% of those sequences were non-productive.

What the research found in general, with its limitations: In a later analysis, some 18,000 TCR beta sequences were associated with specific HLA alleles at a false discovery rate of 0.05. In a later analysis, HLA-associated TCR beta chains showed more clonal expansion and lower generation probabilities than non-associated chains that were equally common. A later analysis reported that several top co-occurrence clusters appeared linked to parvovirus B19, influenza, CMV and Epstein-Barr virus. Immune exposure information for the cohort was limited to CMV serostatus. A few of the identified cytomegalovirus-associated TCR beta chains were confirmed in vitro to be specific for cytomegalovirus antigens. Because HLA typing was unavailable for some donors at each locus, only the typed subset was used in association tests. Because the 87-base-pair reads could not distinguish some IMGT-functional V segments, including TRBV6-2 and TRBV6-3, those segments were excluded. Cytomegalovirus status was reported to be diagnosed by the classifier with high specificity and sensitivity in both the original and validation cohorts. A later genetic analysis reported fewer N-insertions in productive TCRs among donors in an Asian-associated ancestry cluster than the roughly 670-donor mean. It was suggested by the authors that the approach could potentially be generalized to other disease states and immunological phenotypes. Some 16 rarely observed V segments, including chromosome 9 orphons, were excluded from the earlier analysis of approximately 500 of the donors because counts were too low. V-gene and J-gene trimming of TCR beta chains was associated with a missense DCLRE1C variant in a later genetic analysis, and the association was replicated in an independent cohort. A further reported finding was that TCR beta sequences accurately predicted the HLA-A and HLA-B alleles for most subjects in the first cohort. A cluster of highly shared sequence variants was judged likely to be a technical artifact of the sequencing pipeline. While some public TCRs were present in many individuals, most TCR sequences turned up only very rarely across donors. According to a later analysis, most CMV-associated TCR beta chains appeared to be HLA-restricted, and the HLA associations seemed to be driven largely by CMV exposure. When HLA alleles, especially DR and DQ, strongly co-occurred, TCR associations were difficult to assign to individual alleles. In a later analysis, the rate of TCR association differed among HLA loci, with DRB1 alleles having the most associated TCRs and HLA-C alleles having the fewest. The study listed 150 to 200 TCR beta chains as associated with cytomegalovirus. In this cohort, only TCR beta chains were sequenced, and detectable features were limited by the absence of alpha or paired-chain data. In an earlier analysis of some 500 of the donors, most TCR beta V segments appeared in productive rearrangements about 90% or about 30% of the time, broadly matching IMGT annotations. Roughly uniform sequencing depth across donors was assumed in presence/absence analyses, although this assumption may not hold. Linkage disequilibrium might explain the correlated functional status among segregating V segments, but an unknown experimental factor could not be excluded.

The chain is assembled from TRBV18 and TRBJ2-1; matching of 5 bases hints at TRBD2 as the D gene. The sequencing sample was made of PBMCs. The sequence came from a man under 40 in good health and CMV-seropositive. This receptor carries the CDR3 CASSPAVANEQFF. In nucleotides, the sequence is TGTGCCAGCTCACCAGCCGTAGCGAATGAGCAGTTCTTC.